These 4 T cell receptor beta chains originate from one sample sequenced in a study of blood T cell repertoires in COVID-19. Clones were read by immunoSEQ multiplex PCR, and TCRdb kept only the in-frame ones, dropping some. The data hold around 250,000 clones, with 85% to 90% observed a single time. The sequenced material came from PBMCs or T cells enriched from blood (not recorded which). The receptors derive from a man younger than 35 who had recovered from COVID-19.

This CDR3 reads CASSQILNEQFF. The CDR3 region has the DNA TGCGCCAGCAGCCAAATACTCAATGAGCAGTTCTTC. The chain joins TRBV4-1 to TRBJ2-1; unclear D gene. Per the germline V gene, CDR1 is MGHRA and CDR2 is YSYEKL. This CDR3 has 12 amino acids. Trimming removed 2 bases at V and 6 bases at J, with 5 bases between.

CDR3 region: CASSQGFSDRGSYEQYF. The CDR3, as DNA: TGTGCCAGCAGCCAAGGGTTCTCGGACAGAGGTTCCTACGAGCAGTACTTC. The chain links TRBV3-1 (or the pseudogene TRBV3-2) to TRBJ2-7; tentative D call: TRBD1 (6 bases). This CDR3 spans 17 amino acids. V was clipped by 1 base and J by 1 base, with 17 bases between them. Looked up from germline, CDR1 is LGHDT and CDR2 is YNNKEL (reference sequence).

V is TRBV2 and J is TRBJ2-2; tentative D call: TRBD1 (6 bases). Per germline, CDR1 SNHLY and CDR2 FYNNEI. This CDR3 has 15 amino acids. V was pared by 9 bases and J by 1 base, with 15 bases between. The CDR3 reads CASRGTQGNTGELFF. In DNA form, the CDR3 reads TGTGCCAGTAGGGGGACACAGGGGAACACCGGGGAGCTGTTTTTT.

This clone was found once. This chain connects TRBV19 to TRBJ2-1, with TRBD2 as a possible D gene (6 bases). Germline CDR1 and CDR2: LNHDA and SQIVND (reference sequence). The CDR3 covers 15 residues. V was trimmed by 6 bases and J by 7 bases, leaving 19 bases between them. This CDR3 is CASSPGTPPGNEQFF. The CDR3 DNA follows: TGTGCCAGTAGCCCCGGGACTCCACCGGGGAATGAGCAGTTCTTC.